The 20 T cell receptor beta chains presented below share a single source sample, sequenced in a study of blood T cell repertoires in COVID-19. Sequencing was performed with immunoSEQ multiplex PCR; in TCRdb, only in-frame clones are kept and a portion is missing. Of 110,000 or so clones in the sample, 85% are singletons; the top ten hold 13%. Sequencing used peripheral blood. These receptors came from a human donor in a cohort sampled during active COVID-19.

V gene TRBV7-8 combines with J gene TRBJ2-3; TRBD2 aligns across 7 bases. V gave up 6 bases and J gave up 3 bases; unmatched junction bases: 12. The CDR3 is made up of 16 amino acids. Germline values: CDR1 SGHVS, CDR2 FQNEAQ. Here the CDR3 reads CASSPSGEGRTDTQYF. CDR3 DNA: TGTGCCAGCAGTCCTAGCGGTGAGGGGAGGACAGATACGCAGTATTTT.

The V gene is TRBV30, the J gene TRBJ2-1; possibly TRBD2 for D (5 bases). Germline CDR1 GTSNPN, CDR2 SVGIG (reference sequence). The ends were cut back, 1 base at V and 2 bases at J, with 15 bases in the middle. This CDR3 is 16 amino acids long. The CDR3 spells CAWSGPERRTYNEQFF. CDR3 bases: TGTGCCTGGAGTGGCCCTGAGCGGCGGACCTACAATGAGCAGTTCTTC.

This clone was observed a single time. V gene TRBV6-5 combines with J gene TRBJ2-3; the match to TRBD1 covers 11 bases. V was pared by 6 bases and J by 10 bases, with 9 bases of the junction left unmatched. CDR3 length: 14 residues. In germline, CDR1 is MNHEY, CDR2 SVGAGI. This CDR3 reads CASRTRDRGRAQYF. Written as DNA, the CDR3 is TGTGCCAGCAGAACCCGGGACAGGGGGAGAGCGCAGTATTTT.

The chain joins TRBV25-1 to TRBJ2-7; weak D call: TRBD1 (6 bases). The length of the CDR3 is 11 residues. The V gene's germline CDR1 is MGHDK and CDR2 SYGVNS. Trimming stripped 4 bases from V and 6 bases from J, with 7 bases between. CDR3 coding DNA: TGTGCCAGCAGTGCCAGGGGCGAGCAGTACTTC. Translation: CASSARGEQYF.

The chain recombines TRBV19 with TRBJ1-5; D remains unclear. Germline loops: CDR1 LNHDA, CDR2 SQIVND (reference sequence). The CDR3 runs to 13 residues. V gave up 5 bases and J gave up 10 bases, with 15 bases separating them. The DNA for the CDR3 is TGTGCCAGTAGTTTTGCCCGGTACCAACCCCAGCATTTT. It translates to CASSFARYQPQHF.

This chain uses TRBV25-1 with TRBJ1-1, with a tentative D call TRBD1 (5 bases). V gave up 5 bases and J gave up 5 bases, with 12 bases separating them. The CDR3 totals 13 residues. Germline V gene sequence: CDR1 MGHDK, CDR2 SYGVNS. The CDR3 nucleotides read TGTGCCAGCAGTTATTTGGGGGGAACTGAAGCTTTCTTT. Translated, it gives CASSYLGGTEAFF.

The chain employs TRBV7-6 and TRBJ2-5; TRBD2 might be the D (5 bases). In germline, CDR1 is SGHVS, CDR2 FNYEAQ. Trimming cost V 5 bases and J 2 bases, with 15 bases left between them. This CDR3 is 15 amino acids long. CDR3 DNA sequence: TGTGCCAGCAGCCCCCTCGCGGAGGCTCAAGAGACCCAGTACTTC. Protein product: CASSPLAEAQETQYF.

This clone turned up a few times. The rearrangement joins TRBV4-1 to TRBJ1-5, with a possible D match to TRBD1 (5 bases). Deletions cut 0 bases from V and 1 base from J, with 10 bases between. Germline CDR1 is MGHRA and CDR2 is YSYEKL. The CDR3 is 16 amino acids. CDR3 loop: CASSQDFAGSNQPQHF. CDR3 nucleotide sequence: TGCGCCAGCAGCCAAGATTTCGCAGGGAGCAATCAGCCCCAGCATTTT.

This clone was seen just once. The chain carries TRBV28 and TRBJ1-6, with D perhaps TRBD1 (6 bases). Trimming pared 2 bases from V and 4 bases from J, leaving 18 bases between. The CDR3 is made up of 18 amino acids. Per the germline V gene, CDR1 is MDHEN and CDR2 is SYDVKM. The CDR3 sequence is CASSLGMEFGQYNSPLHF. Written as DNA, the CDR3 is TGTGCCAGCAGTTTAGGGATGGAATTCGGACAGTATAATTCACCCCTCCACTTT. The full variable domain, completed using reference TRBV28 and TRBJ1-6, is DVKVTQSSRYLVKRTGEKVFLECVQDMDHENMFWYRQDPGLGLRLIYFSYDVKMKEKGDIPEGYSVSREKKERFSLILESASTNQTSMYLCASSLGMEFGQYNSPLHFGNGTRLTVT.

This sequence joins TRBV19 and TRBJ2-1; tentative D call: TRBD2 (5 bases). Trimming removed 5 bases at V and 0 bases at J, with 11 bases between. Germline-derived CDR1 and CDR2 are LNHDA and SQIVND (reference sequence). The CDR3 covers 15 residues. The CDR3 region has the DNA TGTGCCAGTAGTCCAGCGGCCCCCTCCTACAATGAGCAGTTCTTC. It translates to CASSPAAPSYNEQFF.

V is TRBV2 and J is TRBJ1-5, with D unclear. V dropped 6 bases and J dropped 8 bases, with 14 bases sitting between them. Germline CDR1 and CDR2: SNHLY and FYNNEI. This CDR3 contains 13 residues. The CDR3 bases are TGTGCCAGCAGCCTTACCCGCACGGAGCCCCAGCATTTT. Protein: CASSLTRTEPQHF.

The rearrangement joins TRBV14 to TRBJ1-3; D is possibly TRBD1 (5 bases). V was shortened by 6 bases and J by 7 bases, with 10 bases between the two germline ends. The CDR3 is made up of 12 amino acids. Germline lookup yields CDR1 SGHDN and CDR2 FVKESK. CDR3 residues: CASSQGWNTIYF. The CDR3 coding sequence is TGTGCCAGCAGTCAGGGCTGGAACACCATATATTTT.

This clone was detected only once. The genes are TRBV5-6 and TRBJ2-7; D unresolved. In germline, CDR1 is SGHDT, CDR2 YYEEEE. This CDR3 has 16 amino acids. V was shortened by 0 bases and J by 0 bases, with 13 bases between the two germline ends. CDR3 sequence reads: CASSLAPNPSSYEQYF. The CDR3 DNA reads TGTGCCAGCAGCTTGGCCCCCAACCCCAGCTCCTACGAGCAGTACTTC.

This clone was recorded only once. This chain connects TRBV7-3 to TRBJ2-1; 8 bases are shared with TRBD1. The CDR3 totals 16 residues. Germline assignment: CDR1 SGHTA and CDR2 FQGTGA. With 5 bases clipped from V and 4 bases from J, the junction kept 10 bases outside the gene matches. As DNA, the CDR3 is TGTGCCAGCAGCCTTCTTCCGGGACAGGTTTACAATGAGCAGTTCTTC. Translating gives CASSLLPGQVYNEQFF.

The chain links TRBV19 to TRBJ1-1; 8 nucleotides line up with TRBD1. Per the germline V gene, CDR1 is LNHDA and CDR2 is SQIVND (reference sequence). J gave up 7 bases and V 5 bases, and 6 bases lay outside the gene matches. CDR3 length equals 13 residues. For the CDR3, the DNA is TGTGCCAGTAGTGACCTACAGGGGGTTGAAGCTTTCTTT. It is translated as CASSDLQGVEAFF.

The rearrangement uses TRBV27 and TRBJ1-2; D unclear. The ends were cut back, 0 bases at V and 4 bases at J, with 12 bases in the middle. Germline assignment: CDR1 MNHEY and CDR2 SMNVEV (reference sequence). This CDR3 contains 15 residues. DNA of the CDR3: TGTGCCAGCAGTTTATCGCCGGCAGAGGTCTATGGCTACACCTTC. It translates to CASSLSPAEVYGYTF.

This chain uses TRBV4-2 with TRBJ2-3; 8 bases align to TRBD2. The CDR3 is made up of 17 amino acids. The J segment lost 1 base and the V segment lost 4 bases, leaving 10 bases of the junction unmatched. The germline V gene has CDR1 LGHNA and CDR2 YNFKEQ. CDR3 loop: CASSPSTAAGGTDTQYF. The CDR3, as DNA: TGTGCCAGCAGCCCCTCGACAGCAGCGGGGGGCACAGATACGCAGTATTTT.

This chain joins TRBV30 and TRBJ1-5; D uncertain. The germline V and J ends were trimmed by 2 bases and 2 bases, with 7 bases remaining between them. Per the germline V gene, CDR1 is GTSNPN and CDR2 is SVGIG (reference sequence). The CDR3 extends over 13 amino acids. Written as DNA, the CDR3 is TGTGCCTGGAGTTCCTCGGGCAATCAGCCCCAGCATTTT. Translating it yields CAWSSSGNQPQHF.

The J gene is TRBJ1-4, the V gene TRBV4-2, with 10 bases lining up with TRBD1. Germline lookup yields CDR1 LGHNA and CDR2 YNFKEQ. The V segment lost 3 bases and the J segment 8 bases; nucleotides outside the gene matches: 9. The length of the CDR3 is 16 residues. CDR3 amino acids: CASSHATGTGEEKLFF. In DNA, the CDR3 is TGTGCCAGCAGCCACGCAACCGGGACAGGGGAAGAAAAACTGTTTTTT.

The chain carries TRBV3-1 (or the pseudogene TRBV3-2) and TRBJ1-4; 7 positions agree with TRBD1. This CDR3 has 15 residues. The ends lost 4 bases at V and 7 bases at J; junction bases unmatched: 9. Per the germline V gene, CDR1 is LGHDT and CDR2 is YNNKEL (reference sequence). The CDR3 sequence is CASSLLRDSGEKLFF. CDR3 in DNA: TGTGCCAGCAGCCTACTCCGGGACAGCGGTGAAAAACTGTTTTTT.